This is a list of T cell receptor beta chains from one sample in a study of T cell repertoires in cytomegalovirus infection. TCRdb reprocessed the reads with MiXCR, giving one entry per CDR3 protein. The top ten clones hold roughly 13% of a sample with about 890,000 distinct CDR3 sequences, less than 35% of them seen once. Their antigens remain unidentified. The sample here was cultured CD8+ T cells from PBMCs, taken from culture after CMV antigen stimulation. These receptors were taken from a human donor in good health (CMV status not recorded). Some clones in this sample may be carry-over from other donors' samples. The CDR3 runs from the conserved cysteine through the conserved F or W. Each record gives: clone size, D gene, CDR3 length, V gene, J gene, CDR3 DNA, CDR3 protein. A D gene is named only where the DNA matches it firmly. Expanded clones are given a class, and other clones once, few, many or no size at all.

clone size: many; D gene: TRBD1; CDR3 length: 14; V gene: TRBV6-2/TRBV6-3; J gene: TRBJ2-1; CDR3 DNA: TGTGCCAGCAGTTGGGACAGCTCCTACAATGAGCAGTTCTTC; CDR3 protein: CASSWDSSYNEQFF
clone size: .; D gene: .; CDR3 length: 12; V gene: TRBV29-1; J gene: TRBJ1-2; CDR3 DNA: TGCAGCGTCCCAAGCCCGGGGTATGGCTACACCTTC; CDR3 protein: CSVPSPGYGYTF
clone size: few; D gene: .; CDR3 length: 17; V gene: TRBV11-2; J gene: TRBJ2-3; CDR3 DNA: TGTGCCAGCAGCTTAGAGTTCGGGGCGCCTAGCACAGATACGCAGTATTTT; CDR3 protein: CASSLEFGAPSTDTQYF
clone size: few; D gene: .; CDR3 length: 16; V gene: TRBV28; J gene: TRBJ1-5; CDR3 DNA: TGTGCCAGCAGTTTATTTAGGAACAGGAAGGACCAGCCCCAGCATTTT; CDR3 protein: CASSLFRNRKDQPQHF
clone size: few; D gene: TRBD1; CDR3 length: 15; V gene: TRBV10-3; J gene: TRBJ1-1; CDR3 DNA: TGTGCCATCACCTTTCGGGACAGACCTTTCACTGAAGCTTTCTTT; CDR3 protein: CAITFRDRPFTEAFF
clone size: .; D gene: .; CDR3 length: 14; V gene: TRBV19; J gene: TRBJ2-1; CDR3 DNA: TGTGCCAGTAGTTTCCGGGATAACCGCCCGGAGCAGTTCTTC; CDR3 protein: CASSFRDNRPEQFF
clone size: .; D gene: .; CDR3 length: 18; V gene: TRBV4-1; J gene: TRBJ1-1; CDR3 DNA: TGCGCCAGCAGCCCCCAGAGGGTTTGGGTGAATTGGAACACTGAAGCTTTCTTT; CDR3 protein: CASSPQRVWVNWNTEAFF
clone size: .; D gene: TRBD1; CDR3 length: 16; V gene: TRBV20-1; J gene: TRBJ1-4; CDR3 DNA: TGCAGTGCTAGAGATTACCGGGACAGTCGTGGTGAAAAACTGTTTTTT; CDR3 protein: CSARDYRDSRGEKLFF
clone size: few; D gene: .; CDR3 length: 12; V gene: TRBV6-1; J gene: TRBJ1-1; CDR3 DNA: TGTGCCACTTATTTCTGGGACGGTGAAGCTTTCTTT; CDR3 protein: CATYFWDGEAFF
clone size: few; D gene: .; CDR3 length: 18; V gene: TRBV7-9; J gene: TRBJ2-2; CDR3 DNA: TGTGCCAGCAGCTTCCCCAGGGTGGAAGGGGGAAACGCCGGGGAGCTGTTTTTT; CDR3 protein: CASSFPRVEGGNAGELFF
clone size: few; D gene: TRBD1; CDR3 length: 16; V gene: TRBV12-3/TRBV12-4; J gene: TRBJ1-2; CDR3 DNA: TGTGCCAGCAGTTTAACCGGGACAGGGGGAGACTATGGCTACACCTTC; CDR3 protein: CASSLTGTGGDYGYTF
clone size: .; D gene: .; CDR3 length: 13; V gene: TRBV25-1; J gene: TRBJ1-5; CDR3 DNA: TGTGCCAGCTCCGCTGGGGGCCTCCAGCCCCAGCATTTT; CDR3 protein: CASSAGGLQPQHF
clone size: few; D gene: .; CDR3 length: 16; V gene: TRBV4-1; J gene: TRBJ1-5; CDR3 DNA: TGCGCCAGCAGCCAAGTGCGGGGGGCTAGCAATCAGCCCCAGCATTTT; CDR3 protein: CASSQVRGASNQPQHF
clone size: few; D gene: TRBD1; CDR3 length: 17; V gene: TRBV20-1; J gene: TRBJ1-1; CDR3 DNA: TGCAGTGCTAGAGATAGAGAGGGGGCGGCCGAGAACACTGAAGCTTTCTTT; CDR3 protein: CSARDREGAAENTEAFF
clone size: .; D gene: TRBD1; CDR3 length: 15; V gene: TRBV10-3; J gene: TRBJ1-4; CDR3 DNA: TGTGCCATCAGTGGGGACAGGGAACGAAATGAAAAACTGTTTTTT; CDR3 protein: CAISGDRERNEKLFF
clone size: .; D gene: TRBD1; CDR3 length: 14; V gene: TRBV20-1; J gene: TRBJ1-4; CDR3 DNA: TGCAGTGCTCCCGACAGGGAGACGCTTGAAAAACTGTTTTTT; CDR3 protein: CSAPDRETLEKLFF
clone size: .; D gene: .; CDR3 length: 10; V gene: TRBV29-1; J gene: TRBJ2-3; CDR3 DNA: TGCAGCGCCCACACAGATACGCAGTATTTT; CDR3 protein: CSAHTDTQYF